This T cell receptor beta chain was retrieved from a study of blood T cells in healthy people across ages. Then a second PCR, running roughly 7 to 11 cycles, was carried out with a sample-barcoded 5' primer and a J-beta primer mix. A single record per CDR3 protein comes from TCRdb applying MiXCR to the 5' RACE reads. The table includes about 680,000 distinct CDR3 sequences, around half detected once. Trimming at V came to 7 bases and at J to 2 bases, leaving 8 bases not matched to a gene. Germline values: CDR1 DFQATT, CDR2 SNEGSKA (reference sequence). This CDR3 comprises 13 residues. The chain links TRBV20-1 to TRBJ2-7, with TRBD2 matching over 7 bases. The sample consisted of blood. This clonotype originated in a woman in her sixties in good health. The DNA of the CDR3 is TGCAGTGGCGGGCGACTAGCAACCTACGAGCAGTACTTC. Amino acids: CSGGRLATYEQYF.